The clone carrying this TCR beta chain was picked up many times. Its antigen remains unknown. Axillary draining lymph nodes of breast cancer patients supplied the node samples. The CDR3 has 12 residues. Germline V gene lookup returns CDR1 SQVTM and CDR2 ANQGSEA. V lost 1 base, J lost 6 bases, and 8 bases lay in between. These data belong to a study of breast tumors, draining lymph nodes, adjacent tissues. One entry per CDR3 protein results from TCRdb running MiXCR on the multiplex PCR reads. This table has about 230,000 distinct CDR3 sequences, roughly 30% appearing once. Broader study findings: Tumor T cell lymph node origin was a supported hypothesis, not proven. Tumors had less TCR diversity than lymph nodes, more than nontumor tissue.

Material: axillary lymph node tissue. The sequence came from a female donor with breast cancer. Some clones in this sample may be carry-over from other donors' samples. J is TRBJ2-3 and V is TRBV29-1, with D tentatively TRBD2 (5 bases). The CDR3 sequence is CSVEGEGDTQYF. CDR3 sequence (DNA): TGCAGCGTTGAAGGTGAGGGTGATACGCAGTATTTT.